Following are 18 T cell receptor beta chains from one sample sequenced in a study of Ad26.COV2.S vaccination and SARS-CoV-2 variants. As for treatment: roughly 18 received Ad26.COV2.S at low or high dose, single or two shots; 5 received placebo; per-sample allocation not given. Specimen acquisition occurred on day 63 following the initial vaccine or placebo injection. Generated by immunoSEQ multiplex PCR, the TCRdb table keeps only in-frame clones and is missing some. The table includes over 400,000 clones, less than 95% detected once. Sample: peripheral blood, taken in a trial of Ad26.COV2.S vaccine versus placebo. The receptors were gathered from a person aged 18 to 59 who received the Ad26.COV2.S COVID-19 vaccine or a placebo.

The chain uses TRBV6-2 or TRBV6-3 and TRBJ2-4, with a possible D match to TRBD1 (6 bases). The CDR3 sequence is 12 residues long. Trimming left V 6 bases short and J 12 bases short, with 15 bases between. The germline CDR1 and CDR2 sequences are MNHEY and SVGEGT. CDR3 region: CASSPDRINQYF. CDR3 in DNA: TGTGCCAGCAGCCCGGACAGAATTAATCAGTACTTC.

V gene TRBV27 combines with J gene TRBJ1-5; 8 bases fit TRBD1. The CDR3 spans 16 residues. Germline loops: CDR1 MNHEY, CDR2 SMNVEV (reference sequence). The J segment lost 1 base and the V segment lost 5 bases, leaving 7 bases of the junction unmatched. The CDR3 DNA reads as TGTGCCAGCAGTCCCGACAGGGGCGGGAGCAATCAGCCCCAGCATTTT. Translation gives CASSPDRGGSNQPQHF.

The V gene is TRBV7-9, the J gene TRBJ2-2, with TRBD2 identical over 13 bases. CDR3 length: 16 residues. CDR1 and CDR2 from the germline V gene are SEHNR and FQNEAQ (reference sequence). V was pared by 5 bases and J by 5 bases, with 5 bases of the junction left unmatched. CDR3 loop: CASSPGLAGETGELFF. As DNA, the CDR3 is TGTGCCAGCAGCCCCGGACTAGCGGGAGAAACCGGGGAGCTGTTTTTT.

This sequence joins TRBV4-2 and TRBJ1-1; 8 positions agree with TRBD1. The J segment lost 6 bases and the V segment lost 0 bases, leaving 6 bases of the junction unmatched. The CDR3 is 15 amino acids. The germline V gene has CDR1 LGHNA and CDR2 YNFKEQ. The CDR3 DNA reads as TGTGCCAGCAGCCAAGATCTCCAGGGGGCAGCTGAAGCTTTCTTT. Amino acids: CASSQDLQGAAEAFF.

This chain links TRBV9 with TRBJ2-3; 7 nucleotides match TRBD2. J lost 1 base, V lost 4 bases, and 6 bases had no gene match. The CDR3 runs to 15 residues. Germline-derived CDR1 and CDR2 are SGDLS and YYNGEE. The CDR3: CASSPYTSGTDTQYF. The CDR3 DNA follows: TGTGCCAGCAGCCCATACACTAGCGGCACAGATACGCAGTATTTT.

V usage is TRBV11-3 and J usage is TRBJ2-5; a possible D gene is TRBD2 (6 bases). CDR1 is SGHNT, CDR2 YENEEA, per germline. V shed 0 bases and J shed 4 bases, with 15 bases lying between them. The CDR3 runs 16 residues. CDR3 loop: CASSLDTGEVLETQYF. CDR3 in DNA: TGTGCCAGCAGCTTAGATACGGGAGAGGTATTAGAGACCCAGTACTTC.

V gene TRBV5-6 combines with J gene TRBJ2-6; D possibly uses TRBD1 or TRBD2 (6 bases each). Germline CDR1 SGHDT, CDR2 YYEEEE. This CDR3 comprises 16 residues. The V end lost 1 base, the J end lost 4 bases, and 12 bases lay between the germline ends. CDR3 DNA sequence: TGTGCCAGCAGCTTGTGGGGGGCGCTGGGGGCCAACGTCCTGACTTTC. It translates to CASSLWGALGANVLTF.

The chain is built from TRBV6-5 and TRBJ1-2; 8 nucleotides agree with TRBD1. The germline V gene encodes CDR1 MNHEY and CDR2 SVGAGI. The CDR3 has 14 residues. J lost 2 bases, V lost 5 bases, and 4 bases had no gene match. This CDR3 is CASSTSGGNYGYTF. CDR3 DNA sequence: TGTGCCAGCAGTACCTCAGGGGGCAACTATGGCTACACCTTC.

CDR3 protein: CASVEGTEAFF. Written as DNA, the CDR3 is TGTGCCAGCGTCGAGGGGACTGAAGCTTTCTTT. The V gene is TRBV7-9, the J gene TRBJ1-1; a possible D gene is TRBD1 (5 bases). Germline lookup yields CDR1 SEHNR and CDR2 FQNEAQ (reference sequence). Trimming stripped 8 bases from V and 5 bases from J, with 9 bases between. The CDR3 is 11 residues long.

The rearrangement uses TRBV7-6 and TRBJ2-2, with 11 bases lining up with TRBD2. This CDR3 is built from 17 residues. V lost 2 bases to trimming and J lost 1 base; unmatched junction nucleotides: 3. Germline CDR1 reads SGHVS; CDR2 reads FNYEAQ. CDR3 region: CASSLLLAGGNTGELFF. The CDR3 DNA is TGTGCCAGCAGCTTATTGCTAGCGGGAGGGAACACCGGGGAGCTGTTTTTT.

This clone showed up just once. The V call is TRBV2, the J call TRBJ1-5; D is ambiguous. This CDR3 contains 14 residues. Trimming removed 6 bases from V and 3 bases from J, with 12 bases in between. CDR1 SNHLY and CDR2 FYNNEI come from the germline V gene. The CDR3 nucleotides read TGTGCCAGCAGGCCCGGGCCAAACAATCAGCCCCAGCATTTT. It codes for CASRPGPNNQPQHF.

The rearrangement joins TRBV7-2 to TRBJ2-7, with TRBD2 matching over 7 bases. The J segment lost 0 bases and the V segment lost 1 base, leaving 6 bases of the junction unmatched. The CDR3 sequence is 16 residues long. Germline CDR1 is SGHTA and CDR2 is FQGNSA. The CDR3 here is CASSLVASGLSYEQYF. In nucleotides, the CDR3 is TGTGCCAGCAGCTTAGTGGCTAGCGGACTCTCCTACGAGCAGTACTTC.

This clone was seen only a few times. The genes are TRBV6-6 and TRBJ1-6; TRBD1 matches at 7 bases. After removal of 7 bases from V and 7 bases from J, the junction contained 7 bases not matched to a gene. This CDR3 region has 14 residues. Looked up from germline, CDR1 is MNHNY and CDR2 is SVGAGI (reference sequence). The DNA of the CDR3 is TGTGCCAGCAACCCGGGACAGCAGAATTCACCCCTCCACTTT. Protein sequence: CASNPGQQNSPLHF.

This clone has only a few counts. The rearrangement joins TRBV27 to TRBJ1-5; D remains unclear. Per germline, CDR1 MNHEY and CDR2 SMNVEV (reference sequence). There are 14 residues in the CDR3. V was clipped by 6 bases and J by 2 bases, with 11 bases between them. The chain's CDR3 is CASSLWPGNQPQHF. CDR3 nucleotides: TGTGCCAGCAGCCTATGGCCTGGCAATCAGCCCCAGCATTTT.

The chain combines TRBV28 with TRBJ2-3; TRBD2 is a possible D gene (6 bases). There are 14 residues in the CDR3. The V end lost 5 bases, the J end lost 4 bases, and 13 bases lay between the germline ends. CDR1 and CDR2 (germline): MDHEN, SYDVKM. CDR3 DNA sequence: TGTGCCAGCAGTACGGGAGCCCCGGCAGATACGCAGTATTTT. This codes for CASSTGAPADTQYF.

This chain uses TRBV18 with TRBJ2-5, with D possibly TRBD1 on 7 matching bases. CDR3 length: 16 residues. Per the germline V gene, CDR1 is KGHSH and CDR2 is LQKENI. Deletions cut 3 bases from V and 5 bases from J, with 19 bases between. CDR3: CASSPVQGGFAETQYF. The CDR3 coding sequence is TGTGCCAGCTCACCTGTCCAGGGGGGCTTTGCGGAGACCCAGTACTTC. The full variable domain, rest sourced from reference TRBV18 and TRBJ2-5, is NAGVMQNPRHLVRRRGQEARLRCSPMKGHSHVYWYRQLPEEGLKFMVYLQKENIIDESGMPKERFSAEFPKEGPSILRIQQVVRGDSAAYFCASSPVQGGFAETQYFGPGTRLLVL.

The V gene is TRBV14, the J gene TRBJ1-6; the D is unclear. The CDR3 contains 13 residues. The V gene lost 0 bases and the J gene lost 10 bases, with 7 bases spanning the gap. Germline lookup yields CDR1 SGHDN and CDR2 FVKESK. The CDR3 DNA reads as TGTGCCAGCAGCCAAGATCTCCAATCACCCCTCCACTTT. This encodes CASSQDLQSPLHF.

The chain has TRBV11-2 and TRBJ1-3; a possible D gene is TRBD1 (6 bases). V was trimmed by 3 bases and J by 0 bases, leaving 15 bases between them. The CDR3 loop spans 17 amino acids. Germline V gives CDR1 SGHAT, CDR2 FQNNGV. The CDR3 loop reads CASSFSSGASSGNTIYF. In nucleotides, the CDR3 is TGTGCCAGCAGCTTTTCATCAGGGGCGAGCTCTGGAAACACCATATATTTT.